These 26 T cell receptor beta chains were all obtained from the same sample, sequenced in a study of blood T cell repertoires in COVID-19 (dated by TCRdb to the early 2020s). Receptors were amplified or captured by the immunoSEQ multiplex PCR assay. Not all clones reach the TCRdb copy of this immuneACCESS table, which keeps in-frame sequences only. Checked studies attribute under half of the gap to unresolved V genes and leave the rest unexplained. This sample lists 240,000 or so clones; roughly 86% were detected once. Less than 4% of the sample is in the top ten clones. Sequencing input: peripheral blood. These receptors were collected from a woman between 25 and 40 years old who had recovered from COVID-19.

The chain carries TRBV5-1 and TRBJ2-7; perhaps TRBD1 as D (5 bases). V shed 3 bases and J shed 5 bases, with 18 bases lying between them. The CDR3 spans 15 residues. Germline V CDR1 and CDR2: SGHRS, YFSETQ. CDR3 sequence reads: CASSWTRARVDEQYF. CDR3 in DNA: TGCGCCAGCAGCTGGACCAGGGCGCGAGTGGACGAGCAGTACTTC.

The J gene is TRBJ2-3, the V gene TRBV11-3; TRBD2 aligns across 8 bases. The CDR3 contains 14 residues. The germline gives CDR1 SGHNT, CDR2 YENEEA. Losses at the gene ends were 4 bases for V and 6 bases for J; bases not matched to a gene: 6. This chain's CDR3 is CASSSTSAGDTQYF. The CDR3 nucleotides read TGTGCCAGCAGCTCGACTAGCGCCGGGGATACGCAGTATTTT.

This chain connects TRBV6-1 to TRBJ1-1; D not resolved. V dropped 2 bases and J dropped 1 base, with 5 bases sitting between them. Germline V gives CDR1 MNHNS, CDR2 SASEGT. This CDR3 has 13 residues. The CDR3 nucleotides are TGTGCCAGCAGTGAACACAGGAACACTGAAGCTTTCTTT. Translated: CASSEHRNTEAFF.

The J gene is TRBJ2-7, the V gene TRBV6-5; D is unresolved. V was shortened by 6 bases and J by 3 bases, with 12 bases between the two germline ends. There are 13 residues in the CDR3. CDR1 is MNHEY, CDR2 SVGAGI, per germline. The CDR3, as DNA: TGTGCCAGCAGACTGACCTACAGCTACGAGCAGTACTTC. It encodes CASRLTYSYEQYF.

The chain is built from TRBV5-5 and TRBJ2-2, with 10 bases that match TRBD2. The CDR3 length is 17 residues. The J segment lost 7 bases and the V segment lost 2 bases, leaving 11 bases of the junction unmatched. Per germline, CDR1 SGHKS and CDR2 YYEKEE (reference sequence). In nucleotides, the CDR3 is TGTGCCAGCAGCTTAAGCGGGGGGGCGTCTTTGGTCGGGGAGCTGTTTTTT. As protein: CASSLSGGASLVGELFF.

The chain links TRBV7-3 to TRBJ2-2, with a possible D match to TRBD2 (5 bases). V shed 5 bases and J shed 7 bases, with 14 bases lying between them. The CDR3 has 14 residues. Germline lookup yields CDR1 SGHTA and CDR2 FQGTGA. CDR3 sequence: CASSRGVRGGELFF. CDR3 nucleotide sequence: TGTGCCAGCAGCCGTGGGGTCCGGGGCGGGGAGCTGTTTTTT.

The rearrangement uses TRBV3-1 (or the pseudogene TRBV3-2) and TRBJ2-7, with D possibly matching TRBD1 (6 bases). This CDR3 has 14 residues. The V and J ends lost 0 bases and 2 bases respectively, with 8 bases between them. Germline-derived CDR1 and CDR2 are LGHDT and YNNKEL (reference sequence). The CDR3 here is CASSQDRGAYEQYF. For the CDR3, the DNA is TGTGCCAGCAGCCAAGACAGGGGCGCCTACGAGCAGTACTTC.

The V call is TRBV18, the J call TRBJ1-1, with D possibly being TRBD1 (5 bases). Per the germline V gene, CDR1 is KGHSH and CDR2 is LQKENI. Trimming removed 5 bases at V and 4 bases at J, with 8 bases between. The length of the CDR3 is 12 residues. The CDR3 loop is CASSNRITEAFF. DNA for the CDR3: TGTGCCAGCTCAAACAGGATCACTGAAGCTTTCTTT.

The gene calls are TRBV7-2 and TRBJ2-5; D might be TRBD2 (5 bases). This CDR3 region has 14 residues. Trimming took off 0 bases at V and 5 bases at J, with 10 bases between the two ends. Germline V gene data show CDR1 as SGHTA and CDR2 as FQGNSA. This CDR3 is CASSLASGTETQYF. In DNA, the CDR3 is TGTGCCAGCAGCTTAGCGAGCGGTACGGAGACCCAGTACTTC. Supplemented by reference TRBV7-2 and TRBJ2-5, the full variable domain reads GAGVSQSPSNKVTEKGKDVELRCDPISGHTALYWYRQSLGQGLEFLIYFQGNSAPDKSGLPSDRFSAERTGGSVSTLTIQRTQQEDSAVYLCASSLASGTETQYFGPGTRLLVL.

V usage is TRBV12-5 and J usage is TRBJ2-7, with D tentatively TRBD2 (7 bases). The germline V and J ends were trimmed by 1 base and 0 bases, with 22 bases remaining between them. The length of the CDR3 is 19 residues. CDR1 and CDR2 (germline): LGHNT, FRNRAP. CDR3 DNA sequence: TGTGCTAGTGGTTTGGCAAGACCGGGGGGCCCTGGAATCTCCTACGAGCAGTACTTC. Translation: CASGLARPGGPGISYEQYF. Together with reference TRBV12-5 and TRBJ2-7, the CDR3 gives the full variable domain: DARVTQTPRHKVTEMGQEVTMRCQPILGHNTVFWYRQTMMQGLELLAYFRNRAPLDDSGMPKDRFSAEMPDATLATLKIQPSEPRDSAVYFCASGLARPGGPGISYEQYFGPGTRLTVT.

The genes are TRBV7-3 and TRBJ2-2, with D possibly matching TRBD1 (5 bases). Trimming took off 2 bases at V and 7 bases at J, with 11 bases between the two ends. The germline gives CDR1 SGHTA, CDR2 FQGTGA. The CDR3 extends over 14 amino acids. CDR3: CASSLSGNHGELFF. The CDR3 DNA follows: TGTGCCAGCAGCTTATCAGGGAATCACGGGGAGCTGTTTTTT.

The V and J genes are TRBV20-1 and TRBJ1-5; 11 bases line up with TRBD1. From germline, CDR1 is DFQATT and CDR2 SNEGSKA (reference sequence). Losses at the gene ends were 3 bases for V and 6 bases for J; bases not matched to a gene: 10. The CDR3 consists of 16 residues. As DNA, the CDR3 is TGCAGTGCTAGTGAGGACAGGGGGCCTCATGTTCAGCCCCAGCATTTT. This codes for CSASEDRGPHVQPQHF.

This sequence joins TRBV19 and TRBJ1-1, with D unclear. V was cut by 4 bases and J by 0 bases, with 15 bases left in between. CDR3 length equals 16 residues. Germline assignment: CDR1 LNHDA and CDR2 SQIVND (reference sequence). DNA for the CDR3: TGTGCCAGTAGTACCCTTACCGTCCCAGTGAACACTGAAGCTTTCTTT. It is translated as CASSTLTVPVNTEAFF.

This clone was recorded only once. The chain carries TRBV5-4 and TRBJ2-1, with 15 positions matching TRBD2. The ends lost 4 bases at V and 10 bases at J; junction bases unmatched: 9. Per germline, CDR1 SGHNT and CDR2 YYREEE (reference sequence). The CDR3 extends over 16 amino acids. DNA of the CDR3: TGTGCCAGCAGCACGGGGACTAGCGGGGGGACAACCGAGCAGTTCTTC. This gives the protein CASSTGTSGGTTEQFF.

The chain recombines TRBV10-3 with TRBJ2-7, with 8 bases that match TRBD1. The V and J ends lost 11 bases and 6 bases, in that order; junction bases with no gene match: 21. The V gene's germline CDR1 is ENHRY and CDR2 SYGVKD. CDR3 length: 16 residues. CDR3 loop: CAVHNDQGALFGEQYF. DNA of the CDR3: TGTGCCGTCCATAACGATCAGGGGGCGCTTTTCGGCGAGCAGTACTTC.

V is TRBV5-5 and J is TRBJ2-1, with TRBD2 identical over 9 bases. This CDR3 region has 18 residues. After removal of 5 bases from V and 2 bases from J, the junction contained 14 bases not matched to a gene. Germline V CDR1 and CDR2: SGHKS, YYEKEE (reference sequence). The CDR3 DNA reads as TGTGCCAGCAGTTTTAGGATAGCGGGGGCCCCCGCCTACAATGAGCAGTTCTTC. This sequence encodes CASSFRIAGAPAYNEQFF.

The CDR3 DNA reads TGTGCCAGCAGTGACTCACTAGCGGATAATGGGGGAGCCAAAAACATTCAGTACTTC. This translates into CASSDSLADNGGAKNIQYF. The V gene is TRBV6-4, the J gene TRBJ2-4; 8 bases are a match to TRBD2. The germline V gene encodes CDR1 MRHNA and CDR2 SNTAGT. The CDR3 has 19 residues. J lost 0 bases, V lost 0 bases, and 10 bases had no gene match.

V is TRBV9 and J is TRBJ2-3, with 8 positions matching TRBD2. Germline V gene sequence: CDR1 SGDLS, CDR2 YYNGEE. This CDR3 has 13 residues. With 3 bases clipped from V and 7 bases from J, the junction kept 4 bases outside the gene matches. This CDR3 reads CASSAGGANTQYF. CDR3 in DNA: TGTGCCAGCAGCGCGGGGGGGGCAAATACGCAGTATTTT.

V usage is TRBV11-3 and J usage is TRBJ2-3; tentatively, D is TRBD2 (6 bases). Germline CDR1 reads SGHNT; CDR2 reads YENEEA. Between the trimmed V and J ends, which lost 5 bases and 2 bases, there was a span of 11 bases. The CDR3 length is 14 residues. CDR3 DNA: TGTGCCAGCAGCCGGGACTTAAACACAGATACGCAGTATTTT. Protein sequence: CASSRDLNTDTQYF.

V gene TRBV13 combines with J gene TRBJ2-3; D is uncertain. The CDR3 is made up of 14 amino acids. Germline loops: CDR1 PRHDT, CDR2 FYEKMQ (reference sequence). With 4 bases removed from V and 2 bases from J, the gap between germline ends came to 10 bases. CDR3 bases: TGTGCCAGCAGCTCGGAGATAAACACAGATACGCAGTATTTT. Translation gives CASSSEINTDTQYF. The full variable domain, completed using reference TRBV13 and TRBJ2-3, is AAGVIQSPRHLIKEKRETATLKCYPIPRHDTVYWYQQGPGQDPQFLISFYEKMQSDKGSIPDRFSAQQFSDYHSELNMSSLELGDSALYFCASSSEINTDTQYFGPGTRLTVL.

The chain carries TRBV11-2 and TRBJ2-1, with D possibly being TRBD2 (5 bases). This CDR3 is 17 amino acids long. Germline assignment: CDR1 SGHAT and CDR2 FQNNGV. Between the trimmed V and J ends, which lost 5 bases and 4 bases, there was a span of 21 bases. CDR3 nucleotides: TGTGCCAGCAGCCCCATCCGAGGGTCCCCAATTTACAATGAGCAGTTCTTC. It is translated as CASSPIRGSPIYNEQFF.

CDR3 nucleotides: TGTGCCTGGAATGCTGGGCCCGGAAACACCATATATTTT. Protein: CAWNAGPGNTIYF. V and J are TRBV30 and TRBJ1-3; D remains unclear. Per germline, CDR1 GTSNPN and CDR2 SVGIG (reference sequence). With 4 bases removed from V and 4 bases from J, the gap between germline ends came to 11 bases. This CDR3 region has 13 residues.

J is TRBJ1-5 and V is TRBV24-1; D unresolved. V was clipped by 5 bases and J by 4 bases, with 11 bases between them. Germline V gene lookup returns CDR1 KGHDR and CDR2 SFDVKD. CDR3 length: 14 amino acids. CDR3 protein: CATSVAGVNQPQHF. The DNA for the CDR3 is TGTGCCACCAGTGTTGCGGGAGTAAATCAGCCCCAGCATTTT.

The genes are TRBV7-6 and TRBJ2-5; 8 bases map to TRBD2. With 3 bases clipped from V and 4 bases from J, the junction kept 16 bases outside the gene matches. CDR3 length: 18 amino acids. Germline V gene lookup returns CDR1 SGHVS and CDR2 FNYEAQ. As DNA, the CDR3 is TGTGCCAGCAGCTTCGGGTTCGGTTCGCGGGGGGCGGGAGAGACCCAGTACTTC. It yields the protein CASSFGFGSRGAGETQYF.

The chain links TRBV11-3 to TRBJ2-1; 11 bases are shared with TRBD2. The junction had 6 bases not matched to a gene; V was cut back by 5 bases and J by 6 bases. CDR3 length: 15 residues. CDR1 and CDR2 from the germline V gene are SGHNT and YENEEA. The CDR3 coding sequence is TGTGCCAGCAGCCAACTAGCGGGGGCTGCCAATGAGCAGTTCTTC. Amino acids: CASSQLAGAANEQFF.

The chain uses TRBV5-1 and TRBJ2-2, with D possibly being TRBD2 (6 bases). The CDR3 totals 15 residues. V was cut by 2 bases and J by 5 bases, with 13 bases left in between. CDR1 SGHRS and CDR2 YFSETQ come from the germline V gene. Here the CDR3 DNA reads TGCGCCAGCAGCTTCGGGACTGGTGGGACCGGGGAGCTGTTTTTT. Encoded protein: CASSFGTGGTGELFF.